These 25 T cell receptor beta chains originate from one sample sequenced in a study of human T cells and chemical hapten exposure. TCRdb reanalysed the RACE reads using MiXCR and keeps one entry per CDR3 protein. The data contain about 57,000 distinct CDR3 sequences, about 9.6% of them singletons. Time point given: patch test 1, 2 weeks after DPC sensitization. Treatment given: therapeutic diphenylcyclopropenone sensitization with weekly scalp DPC. Sequencing was performed on whole blood, taken in connection with sensitization to the hapten diphenylcyclopropenone (DPC). All receptors derive from a woman aged 40-49 years with alopecia areata. Some clones in this sample may be carry-over from other donors' samples.

CDR3 nucleotide sequence: TGTGCCAGCAGTGACCAACGCAGGTCGAACACTGAAGCTTTCTTT. Translation: CASSDQRRSNTEAFF. The V gene is TRBV6-1, the J gene TRBJ1-1; D remains ambiguous. This CDR3 region has 15 residues. The V end lost 3 bases, the J end lost 1 base, and 12 bases lay between the germline ends. The germline V gene has CDR1 MNHNS and CDR2 SASEGT.

This clonotype was detected many times. The chain carries TRBV7-9 and TRBJ2-7, with D perhaps TRBD1 (5 bases). The CDR3 sequence is 13 residues long. CDR1 is SEHNR, CDR2 FQNEAQ, per germline (reference sequence). Trimming stripped 5 bases from V and 5 bases from J, with 13 bases between. CDR3 bases: TGTGCCAGCAGCCCCTCGACAGAAAACGAGCAGTACTTC. This sequence encodes CASSPSTENEQYF.

This clonotype was seen many times. The chain couples TRBV5-4 to TRBJ2-1; D may be TRBD1 (7 bases). The ends were cut back, 4 bases at V and 5 bases at J, with 19 bases in the middle. This CDR3 spans 16 amino acids. Per the germline V gene, CDR1 is SGHNT and CDR2 is YYREEE (reference sequence). This chain's CDR3 is CASSTPWGDRDNEQFF. The CDR3 DNA reads as TGTGCCAGCAGCACCCCCTGGGGGGACAGAGACAATGAGCAGTTCTTC.

The genes are TRBV6-1 and TRBJ1-4; no definite D call. The CDR3 is 14 amino acids. The V gene's germline CDR1 is MNHNS and CDR2 SASEGT. V shed 2 bases and J shed 6 bases, with 10 bases lying between them. The CDR3 DNA is TGTGCCAGCAGTGAACATGGGATATATGAAAAACTGTTTTTT. Protein: CASSEHGIYEKLFF.

There are many counts of this clonotype. The chain couples TRBV25-1 to TRBJ2-4; TRBD2 matches at 7 bases. The CDR3 totals 15 residues. CDR1 is MGHDK, CDR2 SYGVNS, per germline. V gave up 6 bases and J gave up 6 bases; unmatched junction bases: 11. The CDR3 DNA follows: TGTGCCAGCAGCCTCCAACTAGCGAACGCAAACATTCAGTACTTC. Its translation is CASSLQLANANIQYF.

This clonotype was seen repeatedly, ten times or more. The chain is built from TRBV30 and TRBJ1-1; D uncertain. Germline V gene lookup returns CDR1 GTSNPN and CDR2 SVGIG (reference sequence). The ends were cut back, 2 bases at V and 1 base at J, with 5 bases in the middle. CDR3 length: 12 residues. CDR3 region: CAWSKGNTEAFF. Here the CDR3 DNA reads TGTGCCTGGAGTAAGGGGAACACTGAAGCTTTCTTT.

This clonotype was found a few times. V gene TRBV29-1 combines with J gene TRBJ1-1; D is unclear. Germline V lookup: CDR1 SQVTM, CDR2 ANQGSEA. CDR3 length: 10 residues. Trimming removed 4 bases from V and 8 bases from J, with 8 bases in between. This CDR3 is CSVASFEAFF. In DNA form, the CDR3 reads TGCAGCGTTGCATCATTCGAAGCTTTCTTT.

The sample holds a few counts of this clonotype. V and J are TRBV15 and TRBJ2-1; D possibly uses TRBD1 or TRBD2 (5 bases each). Germline V gene lookup returns CDR1 LNHNV and CDR2 YYDKDF (reference sequence). CDR3 length equals 16 residues. The ends were cut back, 5 bases at V and 8 bases at J, with 22 bases in the middle. Here the CDR3 DNA reads TGTGCCACCAGCCCCAAATCCCGGGACGACGCCCATGAGCAGTTCTTC. It codes for CATSPKSRDDAHEQFF.

In this sample, this clonotype turned up many times. The chain employs TRBV7-6 and TRBJ1-6; possible D gene TRBD1, 5 bases. In germline, CDR1 is SGHVS, CDR2 FNYEAQ. CDR3 size: 16 residues. V lost 4 bases to trimming and J lost 7 bases, with 17 bases between them. The DNA for the CDR3 is TGTGCCAGCAGCTCGAACGCCGGGGCACCAAATTCACCCCTCCACTTT. It translates to CASSSNAGAPNSPLHF.

At least ten counts were recorded for this clonotype. This chain joins TRBV29-1 and TRBJ1-2, with 9 bases lining up with TRBD1. The CDR3 totals 13 residues. CDR1 is SQVTM, CDR2 ANQGSEA, per germline. J gave up 7 bases and V 2 bases, and 5 bases lay outside the gene matches. The CDR3 region has the DNA TGCAGCGTTGAAACGGGACAGGGAAGTGGCTACACCTTC. Protein product: CSVETGQGSGYTF.

This clonotype was found a few times. CDR3: CASSYSRTSGVVHSSTDTQYF. CDR3 nucleotides: TGTGCCAGCAGTTACTCCCGGACTAGCGGAGTAGTACACTCTTCCACAGATACGCAGTATTTT. The J gene is TRBJ2-3, the V gene TRBV6-6; 10 bases map to TRBD2. CDR3 size: 21 residues. In germline, CDR1 is MNHNY, CDR2 SVGAGI (reference sequence). The trim removed 0 bases at V and 2 bases at J, leaving 17 bases unmatched.

The CDR3 region has the DNA TGCAGTGCTACGGACCCGGGGATCTACAATGAGCAGTTCTTC. This encodes CSATDPGIYNEQFF. V usage is TRBV20-1 and J usage is TRBJ2-1; D is perhaps TRBD2 (5 bases). Trimming removed 4 bases from V and 3 bases from J, with 13 bases in between. The length of the CDR3 is 14 residues. Germline V CDR1 and CDR2: DFQATT, SNEGSKA (reference sequence).

This clonotype was observed at least ten times. J is TRBJ1-1 and V is TRBV20-1; D gene ambiguous. Per the germline V gene, CDR1 is DFQATT and CDR2 is SNEGSKA (reference sequence). CDR3 length equals 13 residues. The V and J ends lost 2 bases and 7 bases respectively, with 14 bases between them. The CDR3 DNA sequence: TGCAGTGCTAGACTAAGAGAACACCTTGAAGCTTTCTTT. Residues: CSARLREHLEAFF.

This clonotype has a count of ten or more. This rearrangement joins TRBV3-1 to TRBJ2-3; 15 nucleotides agree with TRBD2. Germline values: CDR1 LGHDT, CDR2 YNNKEL (reference sequence). The CDR3 runs to 18 residues. V was clipped by 0 bases and J by 8 bases; unmatched bases: 9. The CDR3 spells CASSQDLRPGLAGGTQYF. The CDR3 DNA follows: TGTGCCAGCAGCCAAGATCTCCGCCCGGGACTAGCGGGGGGTACGCAGTATTTT.

This clonotype came up many times. This rearrangement joins TRBV6-1 to TRBJ1-2; D is unclear. The CDR3 consists of 12 residues. Germline assignment: CDR1 MNHNS and CDR2 SASEGT. The V end lost 0 bases, the J end lost 4 bases, and 3 bases lay between the germline ends. CDR3 DNA: TGTGCCAGCAGTGAAGCTAGCTATGGCTACACCTTC. It translates to CASSEASYGYTF.

CDR3 sequence: CASSQLTTAGMYEKLFF. DNA of the CDR3: TGTGCCAGCAGCCAACTCACAACGGCAGGAATGTATGAAAAACTGTTTTTT. The V and J genes are TRBV3-1 and TRBJ1-4; D gene uncertain. Germline V lookup: CDR1 LGHDT, CDR2 YNNKEL (reference sequence). Trimming left V 2 bases short and J 6 bases short, with 19 bases between. The CDR3 has 17 residues.

There are many counts of this clonotype. The chain carries TRBV20-1 and TRBJ1-5; 8 bases agree with TRBD1. J was trimmed by 5 bases and V by 1 base; bases with no gene match: 1. In germline, CDR1 is DFQATT, CDR2 SNEGSKA (reference sequence). The CDR3 has 13 amino acids. This CDR3 is CSARAGGDQPQHF. DNA of the CDR3: TGCAGTGCTAGAGCAGGGGGCGATCAGCCCCAGCATTTT.

This clonotype was detected a few times. The rearrangement links TRBV6-2 or TRBV6-3 to TRBJ2-1, with 8 bases aligning to TRBD1. V lost 6 bases, J lost 7 bases, and 11 bases stayed unmatched. Germline lookup yields CDR1 MNHEY and CDR2 SVGEGT. The CDR3 spans 15 residues. The CDR3 DNA reads as TGTGCCAGCAGCCTAGGGGGAGACAGGGGAAATGAGCAGTTCTTC. Translated: CASSLGGDRGNEQFF.

Only a few counts were recorded for this clonotype. The chain is built from TRBV27 and TRBJ2-3, with 8 bases aligning to TRBD2. CDR1 and CDR2 from the germline V gene are MNHEY and SMNVEV (reference sequence). J lost 3 bases, V lost 8 bases, and 10 bases had no gene match. The CDR3 is 15 amino acids. The DNA for the CDR3 is TGTGCCAGCGGGCGGAGCGGGGGAGAGACAGATACGCAGTATTTT. Residues: CASGRSGGETDTQYF.

The rearrangement uses TRBV29-1 and TRBJ2-6; D not certain. Between the trimmed V and J ends, which lost 6 bases and 0 bases, there was a span of 6 bases. Germline CDR1 is SQVTM and CDR2 is ANQGSEA. The CDR3 has 13 residues. The DNA of the CDR3 is TGCAGCGTCTACGCCTCTGGGGCCAACGTCCTGACTTTC. Amino acids: CSVYASGANVLTF.

This clonotype was observed a handful of times. The chain recombines TRBV28 with TRBJ2-2, with TRBD1 as a possible D gene (5 bases). CDR1 is MDHEN, CDR2 SYDVKM, per germline. This CDR3 is built from 14 residues. V was clipped by 5 bases and J by 3 bases, with 10 bases between them. The chain's CDR3 is CASSPGWDTGELFF. In DNA form, the CDR3 reads TGTGCCAGCAGTCCAGGGTGGGACACCGGGGAGCTGTTTTTT. The full variable domain, in which reference TRBV28 and TRBJ2-2 provide the parts outside the CDR3, is DVKVTQSSRYLVKRTGEKVFLECVQDMDHENMFWYRQDPGLGLRLIYFSYDVKMKEKGDIPEGYSVSREKKERFSLILESASTNQTSMYLCASSPGWDTGELFFGEGSRLTVL.

The rearrangement joins TRBV30 to TRBJ1-4, with no clear D. Germline loops: CDR1 GTSNPN, CDR2 SVGIG (reference sequence). CDR3 size: 12 residues. With 3 bases removed from V and 7 bases from J, the gap between germline ends came to 9 bases. The DNA of the CDR3 is TGTGCCTGGAGCCGACAACTTGAAAAACTGTTTTTT. Translated, it gives CAWSRQLEKLFF.

Many counts were recorded for this clonotype. The V call is TRBV2, the J call TRBJ2-2; 11 bases line up with TRBD1. J gave up 6 bases and V 4 bases, and 4 bases lay outside the gene matches. Germline V gene lookup returns CDR1 SNHLY and CDR2 FYNNEI. This CDR3 is built from 15 residues. In nucleotides, the CDR3 is TGTGCCAGCAGTGTCCGGGACAGGGGGGCCGGGGAGCTGTTTTTT. Amino acids: CASSVRDRGAGELFF.

This clonotype was counted ten times or more. The chain is built from TRBV6-2 or TRBV6-3 and TRBJ1-2, with D possibly matching TRBD1 (6 bases). Trimming took off 2 bases at V and 3 bases at J, with 16 bases between the two ends. CDR1 is MNHEY, CDR2 SVGEGT, per germline. This CDR3 region has 16 residues. The CDR3 here is CASSYNPPSGDYGYTF. The CDR3, as DNA: TGTGCCAGCAGTTACAACCCCCCCTCAGGGGACTATGGCTACACCTTC.

This clonotype came up many times. V usage is TRBV5-1 and J usage is TRBJ1-1, with D unresolved. V lost 0 bases, J lost 5 bases, and 11 bases lay in between. Germline V gene lookup returns CDR1 SGHRS and CDR2 YFSETQ. The length of the CDR3 is 14 residues. The CDR3 sequence is CASSLGGMRTEAFF. For the CDR3, the DNA is TGCGCCAGCAGCTTGGGAGGGATGAGGACTGAAGCTTTCTTT.